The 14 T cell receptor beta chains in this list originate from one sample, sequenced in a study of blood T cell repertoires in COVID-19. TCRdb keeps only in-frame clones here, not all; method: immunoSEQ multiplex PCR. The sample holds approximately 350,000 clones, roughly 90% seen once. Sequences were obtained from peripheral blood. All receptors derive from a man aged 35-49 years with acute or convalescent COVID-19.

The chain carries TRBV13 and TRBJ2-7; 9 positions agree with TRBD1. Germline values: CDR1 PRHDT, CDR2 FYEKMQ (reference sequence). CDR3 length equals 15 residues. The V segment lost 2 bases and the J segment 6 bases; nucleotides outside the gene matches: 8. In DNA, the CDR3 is TGTGCCAGCAGCTTATATGGGACAGGGATTCCCGAGCAGTACTTC. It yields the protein CASSLYGTGIPEQYF.

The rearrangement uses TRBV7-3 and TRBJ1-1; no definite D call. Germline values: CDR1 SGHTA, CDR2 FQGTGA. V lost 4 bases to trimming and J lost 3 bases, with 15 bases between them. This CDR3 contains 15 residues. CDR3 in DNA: TGTGCCAGCAGCTCCCCGGTCGCCGGGGACACTGAAGCTTTCTTT. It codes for CASSSPVAGDTEAFF.

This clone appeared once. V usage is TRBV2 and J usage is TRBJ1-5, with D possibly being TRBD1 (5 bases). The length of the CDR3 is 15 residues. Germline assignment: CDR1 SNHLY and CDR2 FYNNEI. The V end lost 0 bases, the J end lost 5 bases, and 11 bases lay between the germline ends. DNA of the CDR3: TGTGCCAGCAGTGAAGCCCAGACAGCTTATCAGCCCCAGCATTTT. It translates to CASSEAQTAYQPQHF.

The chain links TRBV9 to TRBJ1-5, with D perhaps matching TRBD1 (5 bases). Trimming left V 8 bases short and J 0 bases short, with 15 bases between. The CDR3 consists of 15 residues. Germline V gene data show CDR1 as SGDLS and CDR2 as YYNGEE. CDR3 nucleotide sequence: TGTGCCAGTTCTTCCCGGGGGGATAGCAATCAGCCCCAGCATTTT. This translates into CASSSRGDSNQPQHF.

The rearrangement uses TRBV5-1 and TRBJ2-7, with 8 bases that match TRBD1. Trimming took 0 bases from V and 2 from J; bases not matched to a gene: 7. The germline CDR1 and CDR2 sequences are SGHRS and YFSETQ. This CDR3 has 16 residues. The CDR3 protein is CASSLVWDRQTYEQYF. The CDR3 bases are TGCGCCAGCAGCTTGGTATGGGACAGGCAGACCTACGAGCAGTACTTC.

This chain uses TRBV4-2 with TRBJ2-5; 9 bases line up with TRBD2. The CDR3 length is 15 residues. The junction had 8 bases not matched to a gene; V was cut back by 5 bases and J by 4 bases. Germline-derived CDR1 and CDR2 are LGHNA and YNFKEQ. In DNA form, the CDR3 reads TGTGCCAGCAGCGATAAGTGGACTAGCGTAGAGACCCAGTACTTC. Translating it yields CASSDKWTSVETQYF.

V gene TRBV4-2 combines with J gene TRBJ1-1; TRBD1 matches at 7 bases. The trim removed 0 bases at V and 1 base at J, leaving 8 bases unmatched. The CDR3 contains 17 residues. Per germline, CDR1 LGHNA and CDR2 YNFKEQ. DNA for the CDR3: TGTGCCAGCAGCCAAGATTTTGGGGACAGTACGAACACTGAAGCTTTCTTT. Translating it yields CASSQDFGDSTNTEAFF.

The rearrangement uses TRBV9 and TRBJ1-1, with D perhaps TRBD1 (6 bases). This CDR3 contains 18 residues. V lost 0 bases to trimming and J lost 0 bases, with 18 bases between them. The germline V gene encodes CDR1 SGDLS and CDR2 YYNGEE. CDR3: CASSVGVIGGQVNTEAFF. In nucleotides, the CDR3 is TGTGCCAGCAGCGTAGGAGTTATCGGGGGGCAAGTGAACACTGAAGCTTTCTTT.

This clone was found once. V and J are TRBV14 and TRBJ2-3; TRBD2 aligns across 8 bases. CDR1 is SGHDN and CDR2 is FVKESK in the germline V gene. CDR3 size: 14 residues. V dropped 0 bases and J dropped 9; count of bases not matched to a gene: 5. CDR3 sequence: CASSQDLLAATQYF. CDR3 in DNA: TGTGCCAGCAGCCAAGATCTACTAGCGGCGACGCAGTATTTT.

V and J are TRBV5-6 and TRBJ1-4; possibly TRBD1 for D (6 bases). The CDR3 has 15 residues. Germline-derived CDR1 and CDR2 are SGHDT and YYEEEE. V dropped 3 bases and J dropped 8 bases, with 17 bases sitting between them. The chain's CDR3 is CASSSEGRGSEKLFF. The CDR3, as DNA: TGTGCCAGCAGCTCCGAGGGCAGGGGCTCGGAAAAACTGTTTTTT.

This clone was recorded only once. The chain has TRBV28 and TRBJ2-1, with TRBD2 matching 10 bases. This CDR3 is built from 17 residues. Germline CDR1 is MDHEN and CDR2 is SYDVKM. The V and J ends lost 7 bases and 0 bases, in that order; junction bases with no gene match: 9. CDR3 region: CASTSSGSRSSYNEQFF. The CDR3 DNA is TGTGCCAGCACCTCTAGCGGGAGCCGGAGCTCCTACAATGAGCAGTTCTTC.

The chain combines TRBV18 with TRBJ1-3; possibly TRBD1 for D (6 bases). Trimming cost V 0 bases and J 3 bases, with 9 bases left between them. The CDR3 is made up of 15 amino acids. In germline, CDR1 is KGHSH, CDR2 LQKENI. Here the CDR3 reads CASSPPNRVGNTIYF. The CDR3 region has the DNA TGTGCCAGCTCACCACCGAACAGGGTTGGAAACACCATATATTTT.

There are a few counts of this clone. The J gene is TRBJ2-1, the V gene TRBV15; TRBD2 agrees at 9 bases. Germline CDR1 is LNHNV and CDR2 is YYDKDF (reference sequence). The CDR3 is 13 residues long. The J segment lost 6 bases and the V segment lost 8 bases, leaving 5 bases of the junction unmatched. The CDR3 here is CATGSGRRNEQFF. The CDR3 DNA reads TGTGCCACCGGAAGCGGGAGGCGCAATGAGCAGTTCTTC.

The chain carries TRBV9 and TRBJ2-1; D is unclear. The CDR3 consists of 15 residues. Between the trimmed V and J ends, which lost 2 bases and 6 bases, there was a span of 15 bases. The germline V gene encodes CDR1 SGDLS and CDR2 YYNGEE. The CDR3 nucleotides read TGTGCCAGCAGCGTTTTAAGCGTTCCGACCAATGAGCAGTTCTTC. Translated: CASSVLSVPTNEQFF. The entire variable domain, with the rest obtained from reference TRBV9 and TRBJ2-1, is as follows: DSGVTQTPKHLITATGQRVTLRCSPRSGDLSVYWYQQSLDQGLQFLIQYYNGEERAKGNILERFSAQQFPDLHSELNLSSLELGDSALYFCASSVLSVPTNEQFFGPGTRLTVL.